Below are 32 T cell receptor beta chains sequenced from a single sample in a study of post-analysis software for immune sequencing data (dated by TCRdb to between 2015 and 2016). The receptor library was made with PCR. The reads were generated on an Illumina HiSeq 2500. Unique molecular identifiers were incorporated into TCR beta cDNA libraries to reduce PCR and sequencing biases. In-frame beta chains were kept once TCRdb had trimmed the public reads at Q25 with fastp and called clones with MiXCR. For every CDR3 protein sequence, its rows merge into one entry that carries the most common genes and DNA. This sample holds a few hundred thousand distinct CDR3 sequences; approximately 46% were observed only once. The ten largest clones add up to over 10% of the sample. Overall study results and their limits: Significantly higher frequencies in patients than in controls were found for a handful of TRBV segments, including TRBV5-6, TRBV5-1 and TRBV20-1.

Their recognized antigens are unknown. Sequenced material: blood. The source of these receptors is a girl under 18 with multiple sclerosis.

The rearrangement links TRBV28 to TRBJ1-5; no definite D call. V was pared by 10 bases and J by 2 bases, with 18 bases between. Germline loops: CDR1 MDHEN, CDR2 SYDVKM. The CDR3 is 15 amino acids. CDR3 sequence: CATFSGEEGNQPQHF. Written as DNA, the CDR3 is TGTGCCACTTTCTCCGGGGAGGAGGGCAATCAGCCCCAGCATTTT.

This chain connects TRBV20-1 to TRBJ2-5; no clear D. Germline CDR1 is DFQATT and CDR2 is SNEGSKA (reference sequence). The CDR3 is made up of 13 amino acids. The V end lost 4 bases, the J end lost 4 bases, and 13 bases lay between the germline ends. In DNA form, the CDR3 reads TGCAGTGCTAATTACGGGCCCCCAGAGACCCAGTACTTC. Translation: CSANYGPPETQYF.

The genes are TRBV6-6 and TRBJ1-2; tentatively, D is TRBD1 (6 bases). In germline, CDR1 is MNHNY, CDR2 SVGAGI (reference sequence). The germline V and J ends were trimmed by 2 bases and 8 bases, with 9 bases remaining between them. The length of the CDR3 is 12 residues. CDR3 DNA sequence: TGTGCCAGCAGTTACGAGGGGGGCGGCTACACCTTC. This sequence encodes CASSYEGGGYTF.

This chain links TRBV29-1 with TRBJ2-7; 9 bases align to TRBD1. The germline V gene has CDR1 SQVTM and CDR2 ANQGSEA. The V and J ends lost 5 bases and 2 bases, in that order; junction bases with no gene match: 7. CDR3 length equals 14 residues. This CDR3 reads CSVLGRDRAYEQYF. The CDR3 coding sequence is TGCAGCGTTCTAGGCCGGGACAGGGCCTACGAGCAGTACTTC.

This chain's CDR3 is CASSAKGDSRTQYF. The CDR3 coding sequence is TGTGCCAGCAGCGCGAAAGGGGATTCGCGGACCCAGTACTTC. The gene calls are TRBV4-2 and TRBJ2-5; D perhaps matches TRBD1 (5 bases). The CDR3 contains 14 residues. V gave up 5 bases and J gave up 7 bases, with 17 bases separating them. Germline-derived CDR1 and CDR2 are LGHNA and YNFKEQ.

In this sample, this clonotype turned up a few times. This chain connects TRBV12-3 or TRBV12-4 to TRBJ2-5; the D gene is possibly TRBD1 (6 bases). The V end lost 4 bases, the J end lost 0 bases, and 12 bases lay between the germline ends. The CDR3 loop spans 15 amino acids. This CDR3 is CASSSGQLYQETQYF. The DNA of the CDR3 is TGTGCCAGCAGTTCCGGACAGCTGTACCAAGAGACCCAGTACTTC.

The V gene is TRBV4-1, the J gene TRBJ2-1, with 8 bases that match TRBD2. V shed 0 bases and J 9 bases; nucleotides not matched to a gene: 13. The CDR3 loop spans 17 amino acids. Germline V gene sequence: CDR1 MGHRA, CDR2 YSYEKL. The CDR3 loop reads CASSQEGVGRVGGEQFF. The CDR3 DNA reads as TGCGCCAGCAGCCAAGAGGGGGTCGGGAGGGTCGGCGGTGAGCAGTTCTTC.

The chain is built from TRBV7-9 and TRBJ1-1; D remains unclear. Germline assignment: CDR1 SEHNR and CDR2 FQNEAQ (reference sequence). V was shortened by 4 bases and J by 5 bases, with 11 bases between the two germline ends. The CDR3 is made up of 13 amino acids. The DNA for the CDR3 is TGTGCCAGCAGCTCCTACAGTGGAACTGAAGCTTTCTTT. This encodes CASSSYSGTEAFF.

This clonotype was observed once. This chain joins TRBV15 and TRBJ2-1; perhaps TRBD1 as D (6 bases). With the DNA end fitting TRBJ2-7 better, the J assignment may be wrong. Germline V gene lookup returns CDR1 LNHNV and CDR2 YYDKDF (reference sequence). The CDR3 is made up of 17 amino acids. The CDR3 is CATSRDPAGVTFNEQYF. The CDR3 nucleotides are TGTGCCACCAGCAGAGATCCCGCAGGGGTCACCTTCAATGAGCAGTACTTC.

The V call is TRBV5-1, the J call TRBJ2-5; D is unclear. CDR1 and CDR2 from the germline V gene are SGHRS and YFSETQ. The CDR3 runs to 14 residues. Trimming pared 1 base from V and 0 bases from J, leaving 7 bases between. DNA for the CDR3: TGCGCCAGCAGCTTGTCAGGAGACCAAGAGACCCAGTACTTC. This codes for CASSLSGDQETQYF.

This clonotype was counted only a few times. The gene calls are TRBV7-9 and TRBJ1-2; D is unclear. The CDR3 has 16 amino acids. Trimming removed 1 base at V and 3 bases at J, with 15 bases between. The germline gives CDR1 SEHNR, CDR2 FQNEAQ (reference sequence). The CDR3 DNA sequence: TGTGCCAGCAGCTTAGTTCCGAAGGGCAAGGACTATGGCTACACCTTC. Translation: CASSLVPKGKDYGYTF.

The chain is built from TRBV5-1 and TRBJ2-1, with unresolved D. Deletions cut 2 bases from V and 8 bases from J, with 5 bases between. Germline V gene sequence: CDR1 SGHRS, CDR2 YFSETQ. The CDR3 length is 11 residues. The DNA of the CDR3 is TGCGCCAGCAGCTTACTCGATGAGCAGTTCTTC. Translating it yields CASSLLDEQFF. The variable domain in full, with the rest retrieved from reference TRBV5-1 and TRBJ2-1, is KAGVTQTPRYLIKTRGQQVTLSCSPISGHRSVSWYQQTPGQGLQFLFEYFSETQRNKGNFPGRFSGRQFSNSRSEMNVSTLELGDSALYLCASSLLDEQFFGPGTRLTVL.

The chain recombines TRBV28 with TRBJ2-5; perhaps TRBD1 as D (6 bases). Trimming took off 4 bases at V and 5 bases at J, with 14 bases between the two ends. This CDR3 region has 14 residues. The germline CDR1 and CDR2 sequences are MDHEN and SYDVKM. As DNA, the CDR3 is TGTGCCAGCAGTTGGACAGACCTTTGGGAGACCCAGTACTTC. Its protein product is CASSWTDLWETQYF.

This clonotype has a handful of counts. The V call is TRBV7-2, the J call TRBJ2-7, with TRBD1 matching over 7 bases. V shed 7 bases and J 2 bases; nucleotides not matched to a gene: 8. The V gene's germline CDR1 is SGHTA and CDR2 FQGNSA. This CDR3 comprises 14 residues. CDR3 region: CASTLGGGTYEQYF. Written as DNA, the CDR3 is TGTGCCAGCACCCTAGGGGGCGGAACCTACGAGCAGTACTTC.

This clonotype has just a few counts. The chain recombines TRBV12-3 or TRBV12-4 with TRBJ2-5; D is possibly TRBD1 or TRBD2 (5 bases each). V gave up 3 bases and J gave up 5 bases, with 16 bases separating them. CDR3 length: 15 residues. CDR3 protein: CASSFRKGLAETQYF. In nucleotides, the CDR3 is TGTGCCAGCAGTTTCCGAAAGGGGCTAGCCGAGACCCAGTACTTC.

The rearrangement uses TRBV5-1 and TRBJ2-1; the D is unclear. This CDR3 comprises 13 residues. The V gene's germline CDR1 is SGHRS and CDR2 YFSETQ. V was shortened by 0 bases and J by 10 bases, with 11 bases between the two germline ends. The CDR3 coding sequence is TGCGCCAGCAGCTTGGTGGGGATCCGGGAGCAGTTCTTC. Its translation is CASSLVGIREQFF.

The chain couples TRBV6-5 to TRBJ2-6; D gene uncertain. This CDR3 is 17 amino acids long. Trimming left V 3 bases short and J 2 bases short, with 14 bases between. Germline values: CDR1 MNHEY, CDR2 SVGAGI. Written as DNA, the CDR3 is TGTGCCAGCAGTTATTTAGGGTTTGCTGCTGGGGCCAACGTCCTGACTTTC. Its protein product is CASSYLGFAAGANVLTF.

This clonotype turned up a few times. This chain uses TRBV13 with TRBJ2-1, with 10 bases lining up with TRBD2. Per germline, CDR1 PRHDT and CDR2 FYEKMQ (reference sequence). The CDR3 loop spans 15 amino acids. The J segment lost 5 bases and the V segment lost 4 bases, leaving 5 bases of the junction unmatched. The CDR3: CASSSLAGPHNEQFF. The DNA of the CDR3 is TGTGCCAGCAGCTCACTAGCGGGGCCCCACAATGAGCAGTTCTTC.

J is TRBJ1-1 and V is TRBV28; D gene unclear. Germline V gives CDR1 MDHEN, CDR2 SYDVKM. V gave up 3 bases and J gave up 0 bases, with 8 bases separating them. The CDR3 totals 14 residues. CDR3 DNA sequence: TGTGCCAGCAGTTTGGTACCCGTGAACACTGAAGCTTTCTTT. It encodes CASSLVPVNTEAFF. Full variable domain (missing parts from reference TRBV28 and TRBJ1-1): DVKVTQSSRYLVKRTGEKVFLECVQDMDHENMFWYRQDPGLGLRLIYFSYDVKMKEKGDIPEGYSVSREKKERFSLILESASTNQTSMYLCASSLVPVNTEAFFGQGTRLTVV.

The genes are TRBV20-1 and TRBJ2-4; TRBD2 agrees at 8 bases. With the DNA end fitting TRBJ2-7 better, the J assignment may be wrong. From germline, CDR1 is DFQATT and CDR2 SNEGSKA (reference sequence). The CDR3 extends over 14 amino acids. The CDR3 spells CSATKAGALNEQYF. Written as DNA, the CDR3 is TGCAGTGCAACTAAAGCGGGAGCTCTGAACGAGCAGTACTTC.

Worth noting for this clonotype: Since a much larger clone is just one base distant, this may be a read error. This chain joins TRBV4-1 and TRBJ1-5, with D hard to call. Germline V gene sequence: CDR1 MGHRA, CDR2 YSYEKL. V lost 1 base to trimming and J lost 7 bases, with 8 bases between them. This CDR3 contains 13 residues. The CDR3 nucleotides read TGCGCCAGCAGCCAAGCGATGGGGCAGCCCCAGCATTTT. This sequence encodes CASSQAMGQPQHF.

The chain carries TRBV20-1 and TRBJ2-1; 11 bases align to TRBD2. Trimming took 7 bases from V and 4 from J; bases not matched to a gene: 12. This CDR3 contains 16 residues. Per the germline V gene, CDR1 is DFQATT and CDR2 is SNEGSKA (reference sequence). CDR3 in DNA: TGCAGTGATAGGGGTAGTAGCGGGAGGGAATACAATGAGCAGTTCTTC. Translation gives CSDRGSSGREYNEQFF.

The rearrangement joins TRBV10-3 to TRBJ1-2; D might be TRBD1 (6 bases). The CDR3 covers 18 residues. The germline V gene encodes CDR1 ENHRY and CDR2 SYGVKD. V was shortened by 0 bases and J by 1 base, with 18 bases between the two germline ends. This CDR3 reads CAISESGRGALNNYGYTF. In DNA, the CDR3 is TGTGCCATCAGTGAGTCAGGGCGGGGGGCGCTGAATAACTATGGCTACACCTTC.

The CDR3, as DNA: TGTGCCAGCAGTGCAGGGGTCGAGCAAGAGACCCAGTACTTC. Residues: CASSAGVEQETQYF. This chain joins TRBV7-9 and TRBJ2-5; a possible D gene is TRBD1 (6 bases). The CDR3 covers 14 residues. CDR1 and CDR2 (germline): SEHNR, FQNEAQ (reference sequence). The V gene lost 6 bases and the J gene lost 2 bases, with 13 bases spanning the gap. The whole variable domain, remainder taken from reference TRBV7-9 and TRBJ2-5, is DTGVSQNPRHKITKRGQNVTFRCDPISEHNRLYWYRQTLGQGPEFLTYFQNEAQLEKSRLLSDRFSAERPKGSFSTLEIQRTEQGDSAMYLCASSAGVEQETQYFGPGTRLLVL.

V and J are TRBV7-3 and TRBJ2-1, with 10 bases aligning to TRBD2. J gave up 12 bases and V 4 bases, and 3 bases lay outside the gene matches. CDR3 length equals 12 residues. CDR1 is SGHTA, CDR2 FQGTGA, per germline. The CDR3 loop is CASSSAGGTQFF. The CDR3 region has the DNA TGTGCCAGCAGCTCAGCGGGAGGGACGCAGTTCTTC.

This clonotype showed up many times. This chain uses TRBV3-1 with TRBJ2-5; 9 nucleotides agree with TRBD1. The CDR3 consists of 14 residues. Germline loops: CDR1 LGHDT, CDR2 YNNKEL (reference sequence). Trimming removed 7 bases from V and 5 bases from J; junction bases left unmatched: 8. This chain's CDR3 is CASNTRDRVETQYF. CDR3 sequence (DNA): TGTGCCAGCAATACCCGGGACAGGGTGGAGACCCAGTACTTC.

The chain has TRBV9 and TRBJ1-2; 7 nucleotides line up with TRBD1. The CDR3 consists of 15 residues. The V gene end was trimmed by 2 bases and the J gene end by 2 bases; junction bases not matched to a gene: 6. In germline, CDR1 is SGDLS, CDR2 YYNGEE. CDR3 protein: CASSVIDRDNYGYTF. CDR3 nucleotides: TGTGCCAGCAGCGTCATTGACAGGGACAACTATGGCTACACCTTC.

At least ten counts were recorded for this clonotype. The chain joins TRBV7-6 to TRBJ2-7; possibly TRBD1 for D (6 bases). The CDR3 is 15 residues long. The germline CDR1 and CDR2 sequences are SGHVS and FNYEAQ. The V end lost 0 bases, the J end lost 0 bases, and 9 bases lay between the germline ends. CDR3 coding DNA: TGTGCCAGCAGCTTAGCCCGGGACAACTCCTACGAGCAGTACTTC. Protein product: CASSLARDNSYEQYF.

This chain joins TRBV20-1 and TRBJ1-1, with TRBD1 as a possible D gene (5 bases). The CDR3 is 13 residues long. Looked up from germline, CDR1 is DFQATT and CDR2 is SNEGSKA (reference sequence). V was cut by 3 bases and J by 3 bases, with 11 bases left in between. CDR3 sequence (DNA): TGCAGTGCTAGTGGCGGGGGGGACACTGAAGCTTTCTTT. Translation: CSASGGGDTEAFF.

The J gene is TRBJ1-2, the V gene TRBV4-1; possible D gene TRBD1, 6 bases. Trimming removed 0 bases from V and 1 base from J, with 6 bases in between. The CDR3 extends over 14 amino acids. The germline CDR1 and CDR2 sequences are MGHRA and YSYEKL. The CDR3 nucleotides read TGCGCCAGCAGCCAAGACAGGGGTAACTATGGCTACACCTTC. This sequence encodes CASSQDRGNYGYTF.

The V call is TRBV20-1, the J call TRBJ1-1; possible D gene TRBD1, 6 bases. This CDR3 spans 13 amino acids. V lost 6 bases and J lost 1, with 12 bases in between. CDR1 is DFQATT, CDR2 SNEGSKA, per germline (reference sequence). The CDR3 sequence: CSARGPANTEAFF. CDR3 nucleotide sequence: TGCAGTGCCAGGGGACCCGCGAACACTGAAGCTTTCTTT.

V usage is TRBV7-9 and J usage is TRBJ2-7; possibly TRBD1 or TRBD2 for D (5 bases each). Trimming removed 5 bases at V and 1 base at J, with 9 bases between. The CDR3 is made up of 13 amino acids. Looked up from germline, CDR1 is SEHNR and CDR2 is FQNEAQ (reference sequence). Here the CDR3 reads CASSMGRSYEQYF. As DNA, the CDR3 is TGTGCCAGCAGCATGGGACGGTCCTACGAGCAGTACTTC.